This T cell receptor (beta chain) stems from a study of blood T cell repertoires in COVID-19. Study as a whole: Specimens from acute and convalescent COVID-19 originated in the United States, Italy and Spain. The cDNA or gDNA used as material had been derived from T cells, B-cell-depleted T cells, or PBMCs.

Comment on this clone: Other DNA sequences in the same sample also yield this CDR3.

Data came from immunoSEQ multiplex PCR; TCRdb stores just in-frame clones and leaves some out. The table records some 160,000 clones, roughly 74% of them present only once. The V end lost 0 bases, the J end lost 5 bases, and 6 bases lay between the germline ends. Germline CDR1 SGHNT, CDR2 YYREEE (reference sequence). The CDR3 is 13 amino acids. What was sequenced was peripheral blood. The source of this sequence is an elderly woman with acute or convalescent COVID-19. This rearrangement joins TRBV5-4 to TRBJ1-5, with D possibly matching TRBD1 (5 bases). The CDR3 loop reads CASSLGGDQPQHF. The CDR3 region has the DNA TGTGCCAGCAGCTTGGGGGGGGATCAGCCCCAGCATTTT.